The rows below give T cell receptor beta chains drawn from one sample of a study of cytomegalovirus exposure and HLA in healthy donors. Profiling relied on immunoSEQ multiplex PCR, and the TCRdb table lists in-frame clones only, not all of them. The data show about 79,000 clones, approximately 93% seen once. The sequenced material came from PBMCs. These receptors were taken from a woman between 25 and 40 years old in good health and CMV-seronegative. Both conserved end residues are part of each CDR3. D genes are given only for firm matches. Some rows have no size entry. The others give once, few or many, or a class for an expanded clone.

cdr3_nt cdr3_aa j_call v_call d_call clone_size
TGTGCCAGCAGTGTGGCGGACAGTGGAAATCAGCCCCAGCATTTT CASSVADSGNQPQHF TRBJ1-5 TRBV28 NA NA
TGCGCCAGCCCTCGCGGACAGGAGGGATCCACTGAAGCTTTCTTT CASPRGQEGSTEAFF TRBJ1-1 TRBV5-1 TRBD1 NA
TGCGCCAGCAGCCAACTCTCTAGCGGGGGAACAGATACGCAGTATTTT CASSQLSSGGTDTQYF TRBJ2-3 TRBV4-1 TRBD2 NA
TGTGCCAGCTCTCCTTGGGGGGGAGTGAACACTGAAGCTTTCTTT CASSPWGGVNTEAFF TRBJ1-1 TRBV6-1 NA NA
TGTGCCAGCAGCCTAGCCCCGACAGGGGTCAATCAGCCCCAGCATTTT CASSLAPTGVNQPQHF TRBJ1-5 TRBV5-6 TRBD1 NA
TGCGCCAGCAGTGAGTCCGGGACTACGCGCAGGCCTAGCACAGATACGCAGTATTTT CASSESGTTRRPSTDTQYF TRBJ2-3 TRBV10-2 TRBD2 NA
TGTGCCAGCCGGGAAAGCGGGAGGGAGACCCAGTACTTC CASRESGRETQYF TRBJ2-5 TRBV6-1 TRBD2 NA
TGTGCCAGCGGGAGACAGGGGGCAACTAATGAAAAACTGTTTTTT CASGRQGATNEKLFF TRBJ1-4 TRBV2 TRBD1 NA
TGTGCCAGCAGTGAAGACAGCTCGAACACCGGGGAGCTGTTTTTT CASSEDSSNTGELFF TRBJ2-2 TRBV6-1 NA NA
TGTGCCAGCAGCCTCCCTAGTCCTCGGGACGAGCAGTACTTC CASSLPSPRDEQYF TRBJ2-7 TRBV7-9 NA NA
TGTGCCAGCAGCCAAGACCCTAGGTTTTCAGCTGAAGCTTTCTTT CASSQDPRFSAEAFF TRBJ1-1 TRBV4-2 NA NA
TGCGCCAGCAGCTTGGGAGGACTAGCGGCTTCCGGGAATGAGCAGTTCTTC CASSLGGLAASGNEQFF TRBJ2-1 TRBV5-1 TRBD2 once
TGTGCCAGCAGCTTATTCCGAACGAGACAGCCCCAGCATTTT CASSLFRTRQPQHF TRBJ1-5 TRBV7-8 NA NA
TGTGCCAGCAGTTCCGCGGGACAGGGGGACGGATCACCCCTCCACTTT CASSSAGQGDGSPLHF TRBJ1-6 TRBV28 TRBD1 NA
TGTGCCAGCAGCTTGAGGACAGGGGATCCCTACGAGCAGTACTTC CASSLRTGDPYEQYF TRBJ2-7 TRBV5-4 TRBD1 few
TGTGCCAGCAGTCGGGACAGGGGGTCGGCTGAAGCTTTCTTT CASSRDRGSAEAFF TRBJ1-1 TRBV5-8 TRBD1 NA
TGTGCCAGCAGGGACCGGGACAGCCCCTACAATGAGCAGTTCTTC CASRDRDSPYNEQFF TRBJ2-1 TRBV7-9 TRBD1 once
TGTGCCTGGAACAGGCGCGCAGATACGCAGTATTTT CAWNRRADTQYF TRBJ2-3 TRBV30 NA NA
TGTGCCAGCAGCTTGGGAGCGAGCGTCTCCCTCCCCGGTACGCAGTATTTT CASSLGASVSLPGTQYF TRBJ2-3 TRBV5-4 NA NA
TGTGCCAGCAGTTTTTCAGGTCCCCTGAACACTGAAGCTTTCTTT CASSFSGPLNTEAFF TRBJ1-1 TRBV28 NA NA
TGTGCCAGCTCACCACGGACGGGAAACTATGGCTACACCTTC CASSPRTGNYGYTF TRBJ1-2 TRBV18 NA NA
TGTGCCAGTAGTGACCGACAGGGAGGTTTGTACGAGCAGTACTTC CASSDRQGGLYEQYF TRBJ2-7 TRBV19 NA NA
TGTGCCAGCAGTTTCTGGACAGACCTCAATTCACCCCTCCACTTT CASSFWTDLNSPLHF TRBJ1-6 TRBV27 NA few
TGTGCCAGCTCCCCGGGGCGGGAGAACACTGAAGCTTTCTTT CASSPGRENTEAFF TRBJ1-1 TRBV18 NA NA
TGTGCCAGCAGCTCGTTTGGGAGGGAGGCCACCGGGGAGCTGTTTTTT CASSSFGREATGELFF TRBJ2-2 TRBV7-3 TRBD2 NA
TGTGCCAGCAGTTTAGCGGGACAGGGAAATGGCTACACCTTC CASSLAGQGNGYTF TRBJ1-2 TRBV27 TRBD1 NA
TGCGCCAGCAGCCAAGTACGGCAGGGCCTGGGCGGCAATCAGCCCCAGCATTTT CASSQVRQGLGGNQPQHF TRBJ1-5 TRBV4-3 NA NA
TGTGCCAGCAGTTTATGGGACACTCAAGAGACCCAGTACTTC CASSLWDTQETQYF TRBJ2-5 TRBV28 NA NA
TGCGCCAGCACCTCTGGTGGGGGACAGGGGTTCAATGAGCAGTTCTTC CASTSGGGQGFNEQFF TRBJ2-1 TRBV5-1 TRBD1 NA
TGTGCCAGCAGCCTTGCAGGGATAGGCTATGGCTACACCTTC CASSLAGIGYGYTF TRBJ1-2 TRBV7-2 NA few
TGTGCCAGCAGAACAGCTGCGAAGACTAGCGGGAGAGGTGATGAGCAGTTCTTC CASRTAAKTSGRGDEQFF TRBJ2-1 TRBV5-8 TRBD2 once
TGTGCCAGCAGCCCACAAGGACAGGGGACGACCTACGAGCAGTACTTC CASSPQGQGTTYEQYF TRBJ2-7 TRBV7-8 TRBD1 NA
TGTGCCAGCAGTCAAACTAGCGGTTTCACAGATACGCAGTATTTT CASSQTSGFTDTQYF TRBJ2-3 TRBV6-6 TRBD2 NA
TGCGCCAGCAGCTTCGGACAGGGCACAGATACGCAGTATTTT CASSFGQGTDTQYF TRBJ2-3 TRBV5-1 TRBD1 once
TGTGCCAGCAGCCACCCCGGAGGCAGCCAAAGCACAGATACGCAGTATTTT CASSHPGGSQSTDTQYF TRBJ2-3 TRBV7-8 NA NA
TGTGCCAGCAGCGTAGGAGGCAGGGGGCTCCTTAATGAAAAACTGTTTTTT CASSVGGRGLLNEKLFF TRBJ1-4 TRBV9 TRBD1 NA
TGCGCCAGCAGCCACCCGGGACTAGCGGGACGTGAGCAGTACTTC CASSHPGLAGREQYF TRBJ2-7 TRBV4-1 TRBD2 NA
TGTGCCAGCAGTCGCCCCGGGGGGGACACAGATACGCAGTATTTT CASSRPGGDTDTQYF TRBJ2-3 TRBV6-5 TRBD2 once
TGTGCCAGCAGCCTAGTTGGGGGCCGGGACATAACTGGCTACACCTTC CASSLVGGRDITGYTF TRBJ1-2 TRBV28 NA NA
TGTGCCAGCAGTTACACAGGGTATGAGCAGTTCTTC CASSYTGYEQFF TRBJ2-1 TRBV6-5 NA NA
TGTGCCAGCAGCTTACCCCAACAGGGGCCAGACCAGCCCCAGCATTTT CASSLPQQGPDQPQHF TRBJ1-5 TRBV7-8 TRBD1 NA
TGTGCCAGCAGCGCCCTCCGGGCGGGGACAGAGGAACGGGCTGGAAACACCATATATTTT CASSALRAGTEERAGNTIYF TRBJ1-3 TRBV7-8 TRBD1 NA
TGTGCCATCAGGAAAGACCTAGGGACAGGGGACACCGGGGAGCTGTTTTTT CAIRKDLGTGDTGELFF TRBJ2-2 TRBV10-3 TRBD1 NA
TGTGCCAGCAGCCCCCATCCGGGGAGGCAGAACACCGGGGAGCTGTTTTTT CASSPHPGRQNTGELFF TRBJ2-2 TRBV5-4 NA NA
TGTGCCAGCAGTGGAGCGGGAGGGTACCATGAGCAGTTCTTC CASSGAGGYHEQFF TRBJ2-1 TRBV2 TRBD2 NA
TGCGCCAGCAGCTTGGGTGGGGCAAGCGAGCAGTTCTTC CASSLGGASEQFF TRBJ2-1 TRBV5-1 NA NA
TGTGCCAGCAGCTTAGGGACAGGGGCGAGGAACACTGAAGCTTTCTTT CASSLGTGARNTEAFF TRBJ1-1 TRBV7-9 TRBD1 NA
TGTGCCAGCAGCTCCGGACTAGCGGGGGTAGATACGCAGTATTTT CASSSGLAGVDTQYF TRBJ2-3 TRBV7-3 TRBD2 NA
TGTGCCAGCAGACGACAGGAGACTAATGAAAAACTGTTTTTT CASRRQETNEKLFF TRBJ1-4 TRBV28 NA NA
TGTGCCAGCACCCCCCGCGGATTCCGGCTGGACACTGAAGCTTTCTTT CASTPRGFRLDTEAFF TRBJ1-1 TRBV11-1 NA NA
TGTGCCAGTAGTATGCGACTTCGGGATTGGGAAAAACTGTTTTTT CASSMRLRDWEKLFF TRBJ1-4 TRBV19 NA NA
TGTGCCAGCTCACCCGAGGTTGGCTACACCTTC CASSPEVGYTF TRBJ1-2 TRBV18 NA NA
TGTGCCAGCAGCAAACAGGGGGGGAAGAACACTGAAGCTTTCTTT CASSKQGGKNTEAFF TRBJ1-1 TRBV7-9 TRBD1 NA
TGTGCCAGCAGCCCGGGGACAGTAGACTATGGCTACACCTTC CASSPGTVDYGYTF TRBJ1-2 TRBV5-6 TRBD1 NA
TGTGCCAGTAGGGACAGCAACTCTGGAAACACCATATATTTT CASRDSNSGNTIYF TRBJ1-3 TRBV19 NA NA
TGTGCCAGCAGCCCCGGAGCCATGGATGAGCAGTTCTTC CASSPGAMDEQFF TRBJ2-1 TRBV28 NA once
TGTGCCAGCAGGGGGCGACAGGGTAGGATCGGGGAGCTGTTTTTT CASRGRQGRIGELFF TRBJ2-2 TRBV28 TRBD1 NA
TGTGCCTGGAGTGTACAACAGTTGGCGAATTCACCCCTCCACTTT CAWSVQQLANSPLHF TRBJ1-6 TRBV30 NA NA